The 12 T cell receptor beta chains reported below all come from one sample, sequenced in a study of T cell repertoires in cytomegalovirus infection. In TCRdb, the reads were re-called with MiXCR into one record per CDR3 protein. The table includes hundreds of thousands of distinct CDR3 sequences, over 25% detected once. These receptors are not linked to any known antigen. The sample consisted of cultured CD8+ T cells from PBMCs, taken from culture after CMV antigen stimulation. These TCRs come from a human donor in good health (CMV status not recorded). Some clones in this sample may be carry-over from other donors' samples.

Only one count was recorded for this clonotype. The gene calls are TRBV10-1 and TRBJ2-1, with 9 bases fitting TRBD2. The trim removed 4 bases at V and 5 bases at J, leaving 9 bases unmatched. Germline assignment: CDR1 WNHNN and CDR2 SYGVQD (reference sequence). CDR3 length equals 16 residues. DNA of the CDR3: TGCGCCAGCAGTGCGTCGCGGGGGGGGTCGGACAATGAGCAGTTCTTC. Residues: CASSASRGGSDNEQFF.

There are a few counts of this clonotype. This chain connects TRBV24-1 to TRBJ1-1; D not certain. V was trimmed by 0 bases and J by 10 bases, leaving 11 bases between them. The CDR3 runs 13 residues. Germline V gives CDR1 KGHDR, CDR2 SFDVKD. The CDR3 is CATSDLEGPRAFF. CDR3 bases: TGTGCCACCAGTGATTTGGAGGGCCCGAGAGCTTTCTTT.

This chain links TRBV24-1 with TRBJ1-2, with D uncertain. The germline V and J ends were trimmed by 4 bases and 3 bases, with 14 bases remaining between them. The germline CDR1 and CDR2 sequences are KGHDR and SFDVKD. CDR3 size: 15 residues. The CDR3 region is CATSDIRGRDYGYTF. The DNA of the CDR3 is TGTGCCACCAGTGACATTCGGGGAAGGGACTATGGCTACACCTTC.

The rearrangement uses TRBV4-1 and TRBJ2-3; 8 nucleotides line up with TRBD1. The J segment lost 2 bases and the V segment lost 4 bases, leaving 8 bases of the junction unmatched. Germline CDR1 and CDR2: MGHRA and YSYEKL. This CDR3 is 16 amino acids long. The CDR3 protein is CASSLWTGPLTDTQYF. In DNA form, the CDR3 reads TGCGCCAGCAGCCTTTGGACAGGGCCGCTCACAGATACGCAGTATTTT.

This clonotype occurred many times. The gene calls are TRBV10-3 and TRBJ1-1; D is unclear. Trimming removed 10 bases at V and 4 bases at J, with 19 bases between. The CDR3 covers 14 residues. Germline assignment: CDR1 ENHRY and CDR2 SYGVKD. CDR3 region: CATQRAGLITEAFF. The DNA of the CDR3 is TGTGCCACTCAACGCGCGGGTTTAATCACTGAAGCTTTCTTT.

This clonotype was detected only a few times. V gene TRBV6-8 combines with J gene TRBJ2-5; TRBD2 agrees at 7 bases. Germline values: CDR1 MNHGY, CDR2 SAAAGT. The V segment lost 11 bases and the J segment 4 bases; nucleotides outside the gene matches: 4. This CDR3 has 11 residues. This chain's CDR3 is CAGGRGETQYF. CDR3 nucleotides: TGTGCCGGGGGGAGGGGAGAGACCCAGTACTTC.

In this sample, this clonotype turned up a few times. CDR3 residues: CASSLAQGLDEQYV. Here the CDR3 DNA reads TGTGCCAGCAGTTTAGCACAGGGGCTCGACGAGCAGTACGTC. This chain links TRBV12-3 or TRBV12-4 with TRBJ2-7, with TRBD1 identical over 7 bases. J was trimmed by 5 bases and V by 0 bases; bases with no gene match: 4. The CDR3 has 14 residues.

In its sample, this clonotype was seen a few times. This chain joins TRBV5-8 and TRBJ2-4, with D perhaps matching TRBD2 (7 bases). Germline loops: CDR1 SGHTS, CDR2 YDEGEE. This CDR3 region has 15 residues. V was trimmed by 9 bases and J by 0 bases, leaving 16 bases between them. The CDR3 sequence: CATSAGTLAKNIQYF. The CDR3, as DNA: TGTGCCACCTCAGCGGGGACACTAGCCAAAAACATTCAGTACTTC.

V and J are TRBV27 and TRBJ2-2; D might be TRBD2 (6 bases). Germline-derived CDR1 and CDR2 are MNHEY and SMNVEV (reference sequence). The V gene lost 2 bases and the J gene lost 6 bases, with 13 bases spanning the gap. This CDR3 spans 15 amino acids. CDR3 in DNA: TGTGCCAGCAGTTTAGTCCGGCTAGCGTCCGGGGAGCTGTTTTTT. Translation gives CASSLVRLASGELFF.

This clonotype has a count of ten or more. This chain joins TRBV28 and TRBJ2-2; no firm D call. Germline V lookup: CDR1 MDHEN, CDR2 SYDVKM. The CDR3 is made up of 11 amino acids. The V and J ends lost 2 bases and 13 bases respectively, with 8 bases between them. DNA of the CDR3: TGTGCCAGCAGTTTAGGCCTTACGCTGTTTTTT. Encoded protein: CASSLGLTLFF.

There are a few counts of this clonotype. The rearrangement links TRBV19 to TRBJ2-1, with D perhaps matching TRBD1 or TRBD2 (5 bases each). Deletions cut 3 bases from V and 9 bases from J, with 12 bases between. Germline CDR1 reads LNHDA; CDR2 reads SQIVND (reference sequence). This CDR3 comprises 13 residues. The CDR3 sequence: CASSIPPGTEQFF. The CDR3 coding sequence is TGTGCCAGTAGTATCCCCCCAGGGACTGAGCAGTTCTTC.

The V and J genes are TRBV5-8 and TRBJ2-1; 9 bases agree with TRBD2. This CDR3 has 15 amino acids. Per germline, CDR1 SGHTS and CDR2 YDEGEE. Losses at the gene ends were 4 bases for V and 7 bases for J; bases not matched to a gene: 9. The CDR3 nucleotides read TGTGCCAGCAGCCCGCGGGGGGGAAGGGAGAATGAGCAGTTCTTC. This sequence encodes CASSPRGGRENEQFF.